This T cell receptor beta chain was identified in a study of T cell responses to AZD1222 COVID-19 vaccine. The protocol was immunoSEQ multiplex PCR, while the TCRdb copy is restricted to in-frame clones and leaves out a portion. The sample shows 150,000 or so clones, 85% to 90% of them seen only once. V was trimmed by 6 bases and J by 10 bases, leaving 24 bases between them. This CDR3 is built from 15 residues. Germline loops: CDR1 LNHDA, CDR2 SQIVND (reference sequence). The chain links TRBV19 to TRBJ1-1; D is perhaps TRBD1 (6 bases). This sequence originates from an adult in good health. This specimen consisted of peripheral blood, obtained on day 0 of AZD1222 vaccination. CDR3 protein: CASRSLRVRGSGAFF. CDR3 DNA: TGTGCCAGTAGGTCCCTCAGGGTAAGGGGGAGCGGAGCTTTCTTT.